These 16 T cell receptor beta chains share one sample of origin, sequenced in a study of blood T cells in healthy people across ages. The authors ran a second PCR of about 6 to 12 cycles using a sample-barcoded 5' primer and a J-beta primer mix. Each CDR3 protein gets one entry after TCRdb re-called the 5' RACE reads with MiXCR. The table records more than 750,000 distinct CDR3 sequences, under 35% of them present only once. The data were also submitted as part of a second study, on T cells of mothers and their children.

Sequencing was done on a sample of blood. Receptor source: a woman aged 35 to 49 in good health.

This clonotype was picked up many times. The chain combines TRBV6-5 with TRBJ2-5; TRBD1 matches at 10 bases. CDR1 is MNHEY and CDR2 is SVGAGI in the germline V gene. This CDR3 has 15 residues. V shed 5 bases and J 3 bases; nucleotides not matched to a gene: 6. DNA of the CDR3: TGTGCCAGCAGTGGGGGAGGGACAGGGGAAGAGACCCAGTACTTC. Its translation is CASSGGGTGEETQYF.

A word on this clonotype: An end of the junction differs from the germline gene, which may be a read error. V is TRBV28 and J is TRBJ1-2; D may be TRBD1 (6 bases). This CDR3 spans 16 amino acids. Germline assignment: CDR1 MDHEN and CDR2 SYDVKM. The CDR3 DNA sequence: TGTGCCAGCAATTTACCGGCCCGGGGGGGCAACTATGGCTACACCTTC. This sequence encodes CASNLPARGGNYGYTF.

This clonotype has only a few counts. The rearrangement uses TRBV15 and TRBJ2-7; D remains ambiguous. The V end lost 1 base, the J end lost 3 bases, and 16 bases lay between the germline ends. The CDR3 has 16 residues. The V gene's germline CDR1 is LNHNV and CDR2 YYDKDF (reference sequence). The CDR3 sequence: CATSRGPGPWVYEQYF. CDR3 nucleotide sequence: TGTGCCACCAGCAGAGGACCGGGTCCCTGGGTCTACGAGCAGTACTTC.

This clonotype has ten or more counts. This rearrangement joins TRBV12-3 or TRBV12-4 to TRBJ2-7, with D perhaps matching TRBD1 or TRBD2 (5 bases each). V lost 5 bases to trimming and J lost 4 bases, with 15 bases between them. The CDR3 is 14 residues long. DNA of the CDR3: TGTGCCAGCAGTACCGGGGCAGGGTGGTACGAGCAGTACTTC. It yields the protein CASSTGAGWYEQYF.

The chain has TRBV6-2 or TRBV6-3 and TRBJ1-1; TRBD1 might be the D (5 bases). This CDR3 has 15 residues. From germline, CDR1 is MNHEY and CDR2 SVGEGT. Trimming removed 7 bases from V and 7 bases from J, with 22 bases in between. The CDR3 nucleotides are TGTGCCAGCAATGGGGTGGGACCGGGAAATAATGAAGCTTTCTTT. It codes for CASNGVGPGNNEAFF.

This clonotype was detected ten times or more. The gene calls are TRBV20-1 and TRBJ2-1; TRBD1 aligns across 8 bases. Germline V gene lookup returns CDR1 DFQATT and CDR2 SNEGSKA (reference sequence). V lost 1 base and J lost 1; bases outside the gene matches: 6. This CDR3 comprises 16 residues. The CDR3 sequence is CSARANRGKSYNEQFF. DNA for the CDR3: TGCAGTGCTAGAGCCAACAGGGGGAAGTCCTACAATGAGCAGTTCTTC.

The table lists this clonotype with many counts. This chain joins TRBV14 and TRBJ2-4; no clear D. CDR3 length equals 14 residues. Germline lookup yields CDR1 SGHDN and CDR2 FVKESK. Trimming removed 4 bases from V and 7 bases from J, with 14 bases in between. The CDR3 reads CASSPLGPGNIQYF. In DNA form, the CDR3 reads TGTGCCAGCAGCCCTCTTGGCCCCGGGAACATTCAGTACTTC.

The chain couples TRBV7-2 to TRBJ1-4, with D tentatively TRBD1 (5 bases). Germline V CDR1 and CDR2: SGHTA, FQGNSA. The CDR3 length is 15 residues. The germline V and J ends were trimmed by 5 bases and 6 bases, with 16 bases remaining between them. CDR3 region: CASSPGGGIYEKLFF. The CDR3 coding sequence is TGTGCCAGCAGCCCCGGCGGGGGTATTTATGAAAAACTGTTTTTT.

Many counts were recorded for this clonotype. This chain uses TRBV20-1 with TRBJ1-6, with D possibly matching TRBD1 (5 bases). The CDR3 is 16 amino acids. Germline CDR1 DFQATT, CDR2 SNEGSKA (reference sequence). The V gene lost 5 bases and the J gene lost 0 bases, with 14 bases spanning the gap. CDR3 DNA sequence: TGCAGTGCTTATGACAGACGGAGCTCCTATAATTCACCCCTCCACTTT. Its protein product is CSAYDRRSSYNSPLHF.

This clonotype was counted a few times. The V and J genes are TRBV7-8 and TRBJ1-6; D call uncertain. V shed 5 bases and J shed 1 base, with 9 bases lying between them. CDR1 and CDR2 from the germline V gene are SGHVS and FQNEAQ. There are 15 residues in the CDR3. The chain's CDR3 is CASSPDRSYNSPLHF. As DNA, the CDR3 is TGTGCCAGCAGCCCCGATCGTTCCTATAATTCACCCCTCCACTTT. The full variable domain, its missing parts supplied by reference TRBV7-8 and TRBJ1-6, is GAGVSQSPRYKVAKRGQDVALRCDPISGHVSLFWYQQALGQGPEFLTYFQNEAQLDKSGLPSDRFFAERPEGSVSTLKIQRTQQEDSAVYLCASSPDRSYNSPLHFGNGTRLTVT.

The chain combines TRBV7-9 with TRBJ1-5, with D hard to call. This CDR3 has 14 residues. Trimming took 5 bases from V and 4 from J, leaving 12 bases between them. The V gene's germline CDR1 is SEHNR and CDR2 FQNEAQ (reference sequence). The DNA for the CDR3 is TGTGCCAGCAGCGACGGACTTTGGAATCAGCCCCAGCATTTT. It encodes CASSDGLWNQPQHF.

In the case of this clonotype: At one end the junction does not follow the germline gene, possibly because of a read error. This chain joins TRBV29-1 and TRBJ2-3; 7 bases are shared with TRBD1. Per germline, CDR1 SQVTM and CDR2 ANQGSEA. The CDR3 covers 14 residues. For the CDR3, the DNA is TGCAACGTTGGGCCCGGACAGGTCACAGATACGCAGTATTTT. The encoded protein is CNVGPGQVTDTQYF.

The CDR3 DNA reads TGTGCCAGCAGTCCAGGGGGACAGACCTACAATGAGCAGTACTTC. It translates to CASSPGGQTYNEQYF. V gene TRBV28 combines with J gene TRBJ2-1; 7 positions agree with TRBD1. The J call is doubtful: the DNA matches TRBJ2-7 better. There are 15 residues in the CDR3. Germline V gene data show CDR1 as MDHEN and CDR2 as SYDVKM.

The chain employs TRBV9 and TRBJ1-1; D gene uncertain. The CDR3 runs to 15 residues. CDR1 is SGDLS and CDR2 is YYNGEE in the germline V gene. V lost 2 bases and J lost 1, with 12 bases in between. The CDR3 bases are TGTGCCAGCAGCGTCGTCTCATCGGGGAACACTGAAGCTTTCTTT. This translates into CASSVVSSGNTEAFF. The whole variable domain, remainder taken from reference TRBV9 and TRBJ1-1, is DSGVTQTPKHLITATGQRVTLRCSPRSGDLSVYWYQQSLDQGLQFLIQYYNGEERAKGNILERFSAQQFPDLHSELNLSSLELGDSALYFCASSVVSSGNTEAFFGQGTRLTVV.

This clonotype was counted only a few times. J is TRBJ1-2 and V is TRBV4-2, with D possibly matching TRBD1 (5 bases). The CDR3 covers 14 residues. CDR1 and CDR2 (germline): LGHNA, YNFKEQ. The V end lost 2 bases, the J end lost 3 bases, and 10 bases lay between the germline ends. DNA for the CDR3: TGTGCCAGCAGCCAACTTCAGGGAGACTATGGCTACACCTTC. As protein: CASSQLQGDYGYTF.

In its sample, this clonotype was seen a few times. The chain links TRBV28 to TRBJ2-3; D gene uncertain. The germline V gene encodes CDR1 MDHEN and CDR2 SYDVKM. V lost 2 bases, J lost 3 bases, and 15 bases lay in between. The CDR3 is made up of 16 amino acids. The CDR3 here is CASSLTPGRRTDTQYF. For the CDR3, the DNA is TGTGCCAGCAGTTTAACCCCCGGCAGACGAACAGATACGCAGTATTTT.